The clone carrying this TCR beta chain was counted at least ten times. This entry is derived from a study of CD8 T cells in ankylosing spondylitis. The CDR3 has 16 amino acids. Germline V gene sequence: CDR1 SGHKS, CDR2 YYEKEE (reference sequence). V dropped 0 bases and J dropped 4; count of bases not matched to a gene: 7. TCRdb re-analysed the 5' RACE reads in MiXCR, keeping a single row per CDR3 protein. This sample has fewer than 200,000 distinct CDR3 sequences, with 15% to 20% found just once. J is TRBJ2-1 and V is TRBV5-5, with TRBD2 matching over 7 bases. What was sequenced was blood, either unsorted or a sorted T cell fraction (not recorded which). The receptor's source is a male donor under 30 with ankylosing spondylitis or in good health (not recorded which). DNA for the CDR3: TGTGCCAGCAGCTTGGTTCGGCTAGCGGTGTACAATGAGCAGTTCTTC. Translating gives CASSLVRLAVYNEQFF.